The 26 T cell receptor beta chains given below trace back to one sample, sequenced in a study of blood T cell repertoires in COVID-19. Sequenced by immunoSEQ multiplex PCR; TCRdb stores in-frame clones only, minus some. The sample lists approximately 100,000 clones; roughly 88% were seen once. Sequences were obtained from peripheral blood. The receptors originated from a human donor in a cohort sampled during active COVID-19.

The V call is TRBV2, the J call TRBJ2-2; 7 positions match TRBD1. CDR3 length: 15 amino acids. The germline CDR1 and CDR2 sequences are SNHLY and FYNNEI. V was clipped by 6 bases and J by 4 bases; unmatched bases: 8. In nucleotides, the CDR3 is TGTGCCAGCAGGCCAGGGGGTGTCGGCACCGGGGAGCTGTTTTTT. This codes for CASRPGGVGTGELFF.

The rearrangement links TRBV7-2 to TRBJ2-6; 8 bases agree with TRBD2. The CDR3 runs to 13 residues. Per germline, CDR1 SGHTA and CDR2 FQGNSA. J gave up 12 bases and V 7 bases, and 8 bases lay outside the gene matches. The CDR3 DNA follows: TGTGCCAGCAATAAAGCGGGAGAGGCCGTCCTGACTTTC. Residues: CASNKAGEAVLTF.

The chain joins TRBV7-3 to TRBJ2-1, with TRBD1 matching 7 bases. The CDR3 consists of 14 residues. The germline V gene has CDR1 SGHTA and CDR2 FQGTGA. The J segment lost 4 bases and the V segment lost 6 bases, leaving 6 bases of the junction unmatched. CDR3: CASSPGTAYNEQFF. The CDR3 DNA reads TGTGCCAGCAGTCCCGGGACAGCTTACAATGAGCAGTTCTTC.

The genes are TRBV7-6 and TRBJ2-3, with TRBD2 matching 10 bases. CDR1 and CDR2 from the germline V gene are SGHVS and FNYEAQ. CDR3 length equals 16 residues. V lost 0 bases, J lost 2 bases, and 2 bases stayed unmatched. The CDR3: CASSLASGGATDTQYF. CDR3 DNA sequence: TGTGCCAGCAGCTTAGCCAGCGGGGGGGCCACAGATACGCAGTATTTT.

The CDR3 DNA reads as TGTGCCAGTAGTATACCAGGACTCCGATCAAAGCCCCAGCATTTT. Its translation is CASSIPGLRSKPQHF. This chain links TRBV19 with TRBJ1-5; D is undetermined. CDR1 is LNHDA, CDR2 SQIVND, per germline (reference sequence). CDR3 length: 15 amino acids. The germline V and J ends were trimmed by 2 bases and 8 bases, with 16 bases remaining between them.

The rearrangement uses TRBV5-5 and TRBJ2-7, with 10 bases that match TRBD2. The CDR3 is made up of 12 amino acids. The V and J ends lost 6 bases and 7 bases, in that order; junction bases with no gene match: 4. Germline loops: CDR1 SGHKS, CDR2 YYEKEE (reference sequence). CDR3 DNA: TGTGCCAGCATTGGACTAGCGGCAGAGCAGTACTTC. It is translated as CASIGLAAEQYF.

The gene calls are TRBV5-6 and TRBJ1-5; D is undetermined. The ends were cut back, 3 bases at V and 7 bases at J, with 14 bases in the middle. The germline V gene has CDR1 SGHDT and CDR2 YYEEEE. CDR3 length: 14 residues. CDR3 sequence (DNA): TGTGCCAGCAGCTCCTCCCAGCGCGGCCAGCCCCAGCATTTT. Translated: CASSSSQRGQPQHF.

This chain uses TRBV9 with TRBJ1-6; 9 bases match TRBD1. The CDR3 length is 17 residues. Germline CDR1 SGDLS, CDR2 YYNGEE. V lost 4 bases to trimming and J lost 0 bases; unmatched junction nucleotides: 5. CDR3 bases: TGTGCCAGCAGCCTAGGACAGGGGAGCTCCTATAATTCACCCCTCCACTTT. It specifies CASSLGQGSSYNSPLHF.

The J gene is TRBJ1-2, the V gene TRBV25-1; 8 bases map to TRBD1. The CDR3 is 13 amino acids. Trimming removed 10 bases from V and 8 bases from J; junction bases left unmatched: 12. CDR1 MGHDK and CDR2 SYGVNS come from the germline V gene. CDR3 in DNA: TGTGCCACCCTCGGACAGGGACCGAAGGGCTACACCTTC. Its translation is CATLGQGPKGYTF.

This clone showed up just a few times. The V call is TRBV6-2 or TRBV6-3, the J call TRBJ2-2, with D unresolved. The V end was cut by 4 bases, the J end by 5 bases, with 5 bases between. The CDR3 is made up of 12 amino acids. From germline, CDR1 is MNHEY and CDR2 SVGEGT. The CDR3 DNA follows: TGTGCCAGCAGTTTCCTAACCGGGGAGCTGTTTTTT. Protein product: CASSFLTGELFF.

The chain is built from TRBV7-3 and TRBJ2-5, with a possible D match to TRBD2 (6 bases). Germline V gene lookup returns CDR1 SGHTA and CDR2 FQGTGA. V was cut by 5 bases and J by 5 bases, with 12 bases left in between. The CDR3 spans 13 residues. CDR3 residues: CASSPTSHETQYF. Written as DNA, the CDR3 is TGTGCCAGCAGCCCAACTAGCCATGAGACCCAGTACTTC.

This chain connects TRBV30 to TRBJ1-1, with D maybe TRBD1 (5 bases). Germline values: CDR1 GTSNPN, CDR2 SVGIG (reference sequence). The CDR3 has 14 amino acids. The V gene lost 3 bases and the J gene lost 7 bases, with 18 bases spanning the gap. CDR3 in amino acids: CAWSARPAGGEAFF. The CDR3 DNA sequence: TGTGCCTGGAGCGCAAGACCGGCGGGGGGTGAAGCTTTCTTT. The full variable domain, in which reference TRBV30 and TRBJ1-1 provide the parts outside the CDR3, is SQTIHQWPATLVQPVGSPLSLECTVEGTSNPNLYWYRQAAGRGLQLLFYSVGIGQISSEVPQNLSASRPQDRQFILSSKKLLLSDSGFYLCAWSARPAGGEAFFGQGTRLTVV.

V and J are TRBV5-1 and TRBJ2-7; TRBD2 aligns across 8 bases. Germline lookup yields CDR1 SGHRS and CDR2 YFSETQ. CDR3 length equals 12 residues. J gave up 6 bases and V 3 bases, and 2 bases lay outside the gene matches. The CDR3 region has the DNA TGCGCCAGCAGCTCGACTAGCGTCGAGCAGTACTTC. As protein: CASSSTSVEQYF.

The CDR3 nucleotides read TGTGCCAGCAGCCAAGATGGGGGGAATTACAATGAGCAGTTCTTC. It specifies CASSQDGGNYNEQFF. The chain employs TRBV3-1 (or the pseudogene TRBV3-2) and TRBJ2-1; D might be TRBD2 (6 bases). CDR3 length equals 15 residues. Trimming removed 0 bases from V and 4 bases from J, with 10 bases in between. The germline V gene encodes CDR1 LGHDT and CDR2 YNNKEL (reference sequence).

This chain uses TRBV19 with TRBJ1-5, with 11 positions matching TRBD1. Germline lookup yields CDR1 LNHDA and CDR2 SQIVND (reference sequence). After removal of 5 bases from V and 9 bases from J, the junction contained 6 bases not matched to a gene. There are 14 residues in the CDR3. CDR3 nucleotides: TGTGCCAGTAGTGTAGGACAGGGGGCTCTGCCCCAGCATTTT. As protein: CASSVGQGALPQHF.

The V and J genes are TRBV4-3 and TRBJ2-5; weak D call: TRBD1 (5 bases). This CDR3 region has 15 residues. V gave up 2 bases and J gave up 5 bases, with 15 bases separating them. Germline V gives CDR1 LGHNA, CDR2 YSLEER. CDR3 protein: CASSQTSGWGETQYF. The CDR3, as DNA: TGCGCCAGCAGCCAAACCTCCGGTTGGGGCGAGACCCAGTACTTC.

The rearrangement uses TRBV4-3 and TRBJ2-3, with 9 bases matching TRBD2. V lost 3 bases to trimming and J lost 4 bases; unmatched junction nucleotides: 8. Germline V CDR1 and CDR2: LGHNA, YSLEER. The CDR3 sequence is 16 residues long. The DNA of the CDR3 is TGCGCCAGCAGCCAGGCCATTAGCGGGAGCGCAGATACGCAGTATTTT. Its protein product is CASSQAISGSADTQYF.

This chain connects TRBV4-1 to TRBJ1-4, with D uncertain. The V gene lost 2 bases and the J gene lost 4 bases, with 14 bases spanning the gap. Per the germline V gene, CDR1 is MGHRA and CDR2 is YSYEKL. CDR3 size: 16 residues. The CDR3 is CASSQRSTEINEKLFF. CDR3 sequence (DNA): TGCGCCAGCAGCCAAAGATCTACAGAAATTAATGAAAAACTGTTTTTT.

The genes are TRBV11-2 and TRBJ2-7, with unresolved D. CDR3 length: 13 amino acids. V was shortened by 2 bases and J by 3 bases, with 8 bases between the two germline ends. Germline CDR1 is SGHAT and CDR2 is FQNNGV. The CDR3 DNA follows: TGTGCCAGCAGCTTAACCCCCAGCTACGAGCAGTACTTC. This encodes CASSLTPSYEQYF.

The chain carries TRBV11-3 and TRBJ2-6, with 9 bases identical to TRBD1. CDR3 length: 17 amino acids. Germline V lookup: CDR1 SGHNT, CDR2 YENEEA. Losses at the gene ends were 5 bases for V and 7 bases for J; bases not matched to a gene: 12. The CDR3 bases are TGTGCCAGCAGCCCTCAACTCGGACAGGGGAAAGCCAACGTCCTGACTTTC. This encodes CASSPQLGQGKANVLTF.

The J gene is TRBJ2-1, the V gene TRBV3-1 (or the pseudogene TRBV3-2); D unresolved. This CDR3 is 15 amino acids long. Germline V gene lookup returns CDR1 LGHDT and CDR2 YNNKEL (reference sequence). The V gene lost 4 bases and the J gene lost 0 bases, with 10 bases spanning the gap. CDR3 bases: TGTGCCAGCAGCCTCCGAGCGAGCTCCTACAATGAGCAGTTCTTC. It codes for CASSLRASSYNEQFF.

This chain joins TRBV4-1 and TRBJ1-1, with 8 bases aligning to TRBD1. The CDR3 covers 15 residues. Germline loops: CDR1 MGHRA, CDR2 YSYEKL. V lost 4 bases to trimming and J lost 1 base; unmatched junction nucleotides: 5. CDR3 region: CASSPWTGRNTEAFF. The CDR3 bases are TGCGCCAGCAGCCCCTGGACAGGGAGGAACACTGAAGCTTTCTTT.

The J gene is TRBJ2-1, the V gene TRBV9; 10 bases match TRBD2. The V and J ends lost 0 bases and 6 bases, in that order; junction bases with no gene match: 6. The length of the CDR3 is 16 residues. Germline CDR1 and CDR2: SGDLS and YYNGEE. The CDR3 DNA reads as TGTGCCAGCAGCGTAGGATTTAGCGGGAGGCCCAATGAGCAGTTCTTC. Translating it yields CASSVGFSGRPNEQFF.

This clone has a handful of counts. CDR3 sequence: CASRGQAFSGNTIYF. In DNA, the CDR3 is TGTGCCAGTAGGGGACAGGCTTTCTCTGGAAACACCATATATTTT. The V call is TRBV19, the J call TRBJ1-3; TRBD1 aligns across 8 bases. The CDR3 has 15 residues. Germline trimming cut 6 bases from V and 0 bases from J; bases unmatched to any gene: 4. Germline values: CDR1 LNHDA, CDR2 SQIVND (reference sequence).

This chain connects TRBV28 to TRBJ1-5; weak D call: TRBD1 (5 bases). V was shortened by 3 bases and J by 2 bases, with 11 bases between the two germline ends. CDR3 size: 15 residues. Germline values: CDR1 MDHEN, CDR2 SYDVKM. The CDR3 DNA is TGTGCCAGCAGTTTCACAGGCGGAGGCAATCAGCCCCAGCATTTT. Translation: CASSFTGGGNQPQHF.

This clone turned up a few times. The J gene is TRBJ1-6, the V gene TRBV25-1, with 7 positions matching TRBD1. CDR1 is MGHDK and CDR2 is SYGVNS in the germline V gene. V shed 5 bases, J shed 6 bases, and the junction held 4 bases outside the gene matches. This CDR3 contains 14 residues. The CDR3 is CASSPGQFNSPLHF. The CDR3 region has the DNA TGTGCCAGCAGTCCGGGACAGTTTAATTCACCCCTCCACTTT.